Reported below is one T cell receptor beta chain. Its antigen is still unknown. Per-base quality was not reported, and no clone a single base away is much larger than it. Using immunoSEQ, frozen genomic DNA was subjected to high-throughput TCRbeta CDR3 sequencing, a process that included PCR amplification, mapping, bias correction and internal controls. For the original study's pipeline: Only productive rearrangements were retained, with each unique TCRbeta sequence defined by its CDR3 nucleotide sequence together with its V and J gene. For a sequence to be called donor-reactive, it needed a frequency of at least 0.01% and at least 5-fold expansion in CFSE-low cells compared with unstimulated pre-transplant cells. Minimum frequency thresholds were set for each subject on the basis of the unstimulated sample with the lowest template count, so that a detection power of at least 90% was ensured. Jensen-Shannon divergence between the top 1000 TCRbeta sequences post- versus pre-transplant served as the measure of repertoire turnover. Two-sided Fisher's exact tests were used to test for changes in the detection of donor-reactive sequences. Imported from immuneACCESS, the table was reduced by TCRdb to in-frame sequences with V and J called. These copies leave out some clones; in studies compared against another copy, an unresolved V gene accounts for under half, and the cause of the remainder is not known. V and J calls and clone size come straight from that table; D and trimming were deduced from the DNA. In this sample the table shows about 75,000 clones, 80% to 85% of which occur a single time. Jointly, the top ten make up 2.1% of the sample.

These data belong to a study of T cell clones after liver transplantation (dated by TCRdb to about 2019). Some background on the complete study: The samples were obtained from ITN030ST, a randomized trial that attempted immunosuppression withdrawal within 2 years after liver transplantation. Donor-reactive T cell clones were identified by TCRbeta sequencing following a pre-transplant mixed lymphocyte reaction and were subsequently tracked in post-transplant blood. As an antigen-independent comparator for the donor-reactive sequences, third party-reactive TCRbeta sequences from pre-transplant MLRs were identified as well. Three of the eight recipients were HCV-positive; the others were transplanted for non-autoimmune, non-viral indications. The subjects received no induction therapy and were kept on standard immunosuppression until randomization at 12-24 months post-transplant. To count as tolerant, a recipient had to stay completely off immunosuppression for at least one year without liver enzymes climbing beyond twice the upper limit of normal. Blood samples were collected pre-transplant, then pre-randomization ahead of withdrawal, and finally post-randomization once withdrawal had either been completed or failed. Of the 8 liver transplant recipients making up the studied cohort, 3 were classified as tolerant and 5 as non-tolerant.

Beyond this particular receptor, the publication reports: The conclusions were preliminary, being limited by small, heterogeneous patient numbers and by non-standardized post-transplant time points. In two subjects, low numbers of available donor cells limited the measurable donor-reactive repertoire. Donor-reactive sequences decreased more than third party-reactive sequences, which suggests partial antigen-specific deletion that was not related to withdrawal success. After accounting for repertoire turnover, donor-reactive detection was significantly reduced in 7 of 8 subjects for CD4 and 8 of 8 for CD8. Without allograft tissue specimens, donor-reactive T cells may have migrated into the graft rather than being deleted. In most of the 8 subjects, circulating donor-reactive CD4 TCRbeta sequences decreased significantly after transplant, regardless of tolerance or HCV status.

Thawed unstimulated PBMCs were stained for CD3, CD4 and CD8 and FACS-sorted into CD3+CD4+ and CD3+CD8+ populations. Randomization to immunosuppression withdrawal applied to every one of the 8 studied subjects. Genomic DNA was isolated with the Qiagen DNeasy Blood and Tissue Kit. V is shortened by 5 bases, J by 6 bases, and the region joining them spans 19 bases. Taken from cysteine to phenylalanine, the CDR3 has 15 residues. Just CDR3 DNA is preserved here, 45 bases in frame from base 1. The germline V gene gives CDR1 as MDHEN and CDR2 as SYDVKM. Material: CD4+ T cells from blood, obtained roughly 48 months after liver transplant. The rearranged segments are TRBV28 and TRBJ1-1; TRBD1 is possibly the D segment (5 matching bases). The origin of this receptor is a human patient who received a liver transplant. Following a transplant, a fraction of the T cells may be traceable to the graft donor. For the CDR3, the sequence is CASSPGTAQRAEAFF. The DNA is as follows: TGTGCCAGCAGTCCAGGGACGGCCCAAAGGGCTGAAGCTTTCTTT.